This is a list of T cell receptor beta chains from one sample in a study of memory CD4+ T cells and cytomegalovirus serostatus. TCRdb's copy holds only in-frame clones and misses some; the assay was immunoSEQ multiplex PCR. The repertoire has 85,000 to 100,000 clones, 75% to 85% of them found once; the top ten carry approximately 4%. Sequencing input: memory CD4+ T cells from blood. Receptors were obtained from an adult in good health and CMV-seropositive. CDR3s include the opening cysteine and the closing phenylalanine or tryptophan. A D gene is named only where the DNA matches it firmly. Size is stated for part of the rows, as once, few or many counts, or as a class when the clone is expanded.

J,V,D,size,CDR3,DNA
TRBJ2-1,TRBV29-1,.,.,CSHSRGQGNEQFF,TGCAGCCACTCCCGGGGGCAGGGCAATGAGCAGTTCTTC
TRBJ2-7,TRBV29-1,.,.,CSAGIPSEQYF,TGCAGCGCCGGAATACCTAGCGAGCAGTACTTC
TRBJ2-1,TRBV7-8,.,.,CASSFQVYNEQFF,TGTGCCAGCAGCTTCCAGGTCTACAATGAGCAGTTCTTC
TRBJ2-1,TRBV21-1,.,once,CASSKDYWTSGRTYNEQFF,TGTGCCAGCAGCAAAGATTACTGGACTAGCGGGAGGACCTACAATGAGCAGTTCTTC
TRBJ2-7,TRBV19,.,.,CASSAPNSVSYEQYF,TGTGCCAGTAGTGCGCCTAATAGCGTATCCTACGAGCAGTACTTC
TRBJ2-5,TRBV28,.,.,CASSIFQEQETQYF,TGTGCCAGCAGTATTTTCCAAGAGCAAGAGACCCAGTACTTC
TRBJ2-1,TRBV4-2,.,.,CASSQDNGQGVNEQFF,TGTGCCAGCAGCCAAGATAACGGCCAGGGTGTCAATGAGCAGTTCTTC
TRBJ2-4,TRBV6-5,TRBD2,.,CASGGGLFQNIQYF,TGTGCCAGCGGCGGGGGGCTTTTTCAAAACATTCAGTACTTC
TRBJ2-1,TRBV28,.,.,CASNLGYNEQFF,TGTGCCAGCAATCTAGGGTACAATGAGCAGTTCTTC
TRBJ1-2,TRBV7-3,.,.,CASSLARGAGYTF,TGTGCCAGCAGCTTAGCCAGGGGCGCAGGCTACACCTTC
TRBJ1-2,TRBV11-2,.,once,CASSLVFTGAHYGYTF,TGTGCCAGCAGCTTAGTTTTCACCGGGGCCCACTATGGCTACACCTTC
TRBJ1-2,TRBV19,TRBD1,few,CASTDPGTGDLSYGYTF,TGTGCCAGTACCGATCCCGGGACAGGAGACCTTTCTTATGGCTACACCTTC
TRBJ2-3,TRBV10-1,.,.,CASSESRAKGADTQYF,TGCGCCAGCAGTGAGTCCAGGGCCAAGGGAGCAGATACGCAGTATTTT
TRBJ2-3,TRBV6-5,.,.,CASTDTQYF,TGTGCCAGCACAGATACGCAGTATTTT
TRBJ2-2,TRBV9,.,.,CASSPTLNTGELFF,TGTGCCAGCAGCCCTACACTTAACACCGGGGAGCTGTTTTTT
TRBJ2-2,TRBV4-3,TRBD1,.,CASSQVQGATGELFF,TGCGCCAGCAGCCAAGTTCAGGGGGCGACCGGGGAGCTGTTTTTT
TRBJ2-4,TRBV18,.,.,CASSPSSIGAETKNIQYF,TGTGCCAGCTCGCCTAGTTCAATAGGAGCCGAAACCAAAAACATTCAGTACTTC
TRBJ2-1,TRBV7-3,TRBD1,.,CASSPSTGVDEQFF,TGTGCCAGCAGCCCATCAACAGGGGTCGATGAGCAGTTCTTC
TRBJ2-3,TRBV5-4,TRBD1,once,CASSLGQGIDTQYF,TGTGCCAGCAGCTTGGGACAGGGGATAGATACGCAGTATTTT
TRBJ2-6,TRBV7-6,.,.,CASSLEPFRRATGANVLTF,TGTGCCAGCAGCTTAGAACCGTTTAGGAGGGCGACCGGGGCCAACGTCCTGACTTTC
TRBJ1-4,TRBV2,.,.,CASSEQGSEKLFF,TGTGCCAGCAGTGAACAGGGTAGTGAAAAACTGTTTTTT
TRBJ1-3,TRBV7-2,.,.,CASSPLGLHSGNTIYF,TGTGCCAGCAGCCCATTGGGACTGCACTCTGGAAACACCATATATTTT
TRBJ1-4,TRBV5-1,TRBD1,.,CASSTGTGGPNEKLFF,TGCGCCAGCAGCACCGGGACAGGGGGCCCTAATGAAAAACTGTTTTTT
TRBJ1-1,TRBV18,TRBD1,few,CASSQQGTEAFF,TGTGCCAGCTCCCAACAGGGGACTGAAGCTTTCTTT
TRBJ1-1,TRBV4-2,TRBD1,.,CASSQEAGGVDEAFF,TGTGCCAGCAGCCAAGAGGCAGGGGGCGTCGATGAAGCTTTCTTT